The present T cell receptor beta chain was sequenced within a study of T cell responses to AZD1222 COVID-19 vaccine. General study findings and limits: Baseline seropositivity characterized only a handful of AZD1222 recipients. Reportedly, nearly half of unique spike TCRs recognized epitopes outside B.1.351/B.1.1.7 mutations. Spike-specific TCRs gained breadth and depth after people received two AZD1222 doses. It was only after the peak T cell response that any repertoires were sampled.

The CDR3 extends over 14 amino acids. V was shortened by 3 bases and J by 5 bases, with 11 bases between the two germline ends. Germline CDR1 and CDR2: LGHDT and YNNKEL (reference sequence). Sequencing used immunoSEQ multiplex PCR; TCRdb keeps in-frame clones, though not all of them. The table records about 140,000 clones, 80% to 90% of them present only once. As concerns this clone: Antigen specificity is unknown.

Material: peripheral blood, obtained on day 0 of AZD1222 vaccination. The chain combines TRBV3-1 (or the pseudogene TRBV3-2) with TRBJ2-1; TRBD2 is a possible D gene (6 bases). The sequence derives from an adult in good health. CDR3 DNA sequence: TGTGCCAGCAGCCAGACTAGGGGAGACAATGAGCAGTTCTTC. Translation gives CASSQTRGDNEQFF.